The rows below give T cell receptor beta chains drawn from one sample of a study of blood T cell repertoires in COVID-19. Clones were sequenced by immunoSEQ multiplex PCR, and TCRdb holds only the in-frame ones, with some missing. The data hold 90,000 or so clones, with more than 75% observed a single time. Sequenced material: peripheral blood. The receptors were sampled from a human donor in a cohort sampled during active COVID-19. Each CDR3 is given with its conserved first and last residue. The D gene is left open where the match is weak. Size values are once, few and many counts, or a class for expanded clones, and some rows have none.

d_call,clone_size,j_call,v_call,cdr3_nt,cdr3_aa
NA,NA,TRBJ2-2,TRBV3-1/TRBV3-2,TGTGCCAGCAGCCAAGTGGGGGCTTGGTTTTCGGGCACCGGGGAGCTGTTTTTT,CASSQVGAWFSGTGELFF
NA,NA,TRBJ2-7,TRBV28,TGTGCCAGCAGTCTCGGTCCTCCGGAGCAGTACTTC,CASSLGPPEQYF
NA,NA,TRBJ1-6,TRBV5-1,TGCGCCAGCAGCTTTACCCGACTCGGGGATTCACCCCTCCACTTT,CASSFTRLGDSPLHF
TRBD1,NA,TRBJ1-1,TRBV6-5,TGTGCCAGCAACAAGGTTCAGGGGGCAAATAAAGCTTTCTTT,CASNKVQGANKAFF
NA,NA,TRBJ2-2,TRBV19,TGTGCCAGTAGTAGTGCAGGGAAGAACACCGGGGAGCTGTTTTTT,CASSSAGKNTGELFF
TRBD2,NA,TRBJ2-5,TRBV3-1/TRBV3-2,TGTGCCAGCAGCCACAGACTAGCGGGGGGAAAAGAGACCCAGTACTTC,CASSHRLAGGKETQYF
TRBD1,NA,TRBJ1-2,TRBV6-2/TRBV6-3,TGTGCCAGCAGTTCTCGGACAGGGGGCATCCTCTATGGCTACACCTTC,CASSSRTGGILYGYTF
NA,once,TRBJ1-6,TRBV7-9,TGTGCCAGCAGCCGCTCAGGGGCAAGTTCCTATAATTCACCCCTCCACTTT,CASSRSGASSYNSPLHF
TRBD2,NA,TRBJ2-7,TRBV6-5,TGTGCCAGCAGGAGGACTAGCGGGGGGGCCTACGAGCAGTACTTC,CASRRTSGGAYEQYF
NA,NA,TRBJ1-1,TRBV28,TGTGCCAGCAGTACATCGGGGGAAAACACTGAAGCTTTCTTT,CASSTSGENTEAFF
TRBD1,NA,TRBJ1-6,TRBV7-9,TGTGCCAGTAGGGGCCCCGGGACAGATAATTCACCCCTCCACTTT,CASRGPGTDNSPLHF